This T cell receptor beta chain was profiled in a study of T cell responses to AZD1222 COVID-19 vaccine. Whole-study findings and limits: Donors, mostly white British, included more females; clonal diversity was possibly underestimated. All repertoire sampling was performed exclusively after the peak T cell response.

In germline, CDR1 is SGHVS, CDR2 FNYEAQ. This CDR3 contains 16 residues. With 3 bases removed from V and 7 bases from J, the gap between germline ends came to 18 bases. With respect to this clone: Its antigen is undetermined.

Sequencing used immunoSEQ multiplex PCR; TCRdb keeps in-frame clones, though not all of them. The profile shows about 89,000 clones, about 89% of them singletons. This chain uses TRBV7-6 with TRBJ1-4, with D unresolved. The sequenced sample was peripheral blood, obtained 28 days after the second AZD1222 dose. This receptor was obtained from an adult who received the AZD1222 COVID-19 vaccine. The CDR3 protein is CASSLGGSGVAEKLFF. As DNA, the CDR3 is TGTGCCAGCAGCTTGGGAGGTAGCGGGGTGGCTGAAAAACTGTTTTTT.